This T cell receptor beta chain was documented in a study of early T cells in non-severe SARS-CoV-2 infection. Each CDR3 protein is one row after TCRdb ran MiXCR on the 5' RACE reads. Of roughly 83,000 distinct CDR3 sequences in the sample, 10% to 15% were seen once. Trimming pared 11 bases from V and 0 bases from J, leaving 8 bases between. CDR3 length: 12 residues. Germline V gene lookup returns CDR1 MNHEY and CDR2 SMNVEV (reference sequence). This material consisted of whole blood, taken at baseline. This TCR derives from an adult who was a healthcare worker with PCR-confirmed SARS-CoV-2 infection or an uninfected control (not recorded which). The rearrangement uses TRBV27 and TRBJ2-1; D may be TRBD1 or TRBD2 (6 bases each). In DNA, the CDR3 is TGTGCCGGGGGGCGCTCCTACAATGAGCAGTTCTTC. This codes for CAGGRSYNEQFF.